What follows is one T cell receptor (beta chain) and its context. Antigen: not known. The sample is drawn from a study of cytomegalovirus exposure and HLA in healthy donors. Study-wide results and limits: The authors excluded some V segments, including TRBV6-2 and TRBV6-3, as indistinguishable. Per a prior analysis, the majority of TCR beta V segments were productive roughly 87% or roughly 30% of the time.

Healthy bone marrow donors made up the donors. The length of the CDR3 is 16 residues. Trimming removed 0 bases from V and 0 bases from J, with 9 bases in between. Looked up from germline, CDR1 is MNHNS and CDR2 is SASEGT. The PCR employed 60 Vbeta primers together with 13 Jbeta primers. TCRdb's copy holds only in-frame clones and misses some; the assay was immunoSEQ multiplex PCR. The top ten clones hold roughly 5.5% of a sample with roughly 100,000 clones, 84% of them seen once. The sequence was obtained from a woman between 18 and 30 years old in good health and CMV-seropositive. V and J are TRBV6-1 and TRBJ1-5; D gene unclear. Sequencing was performed on PBMCs. The CDR3 DNA reads TGTGCCAGCAGTGAAGCTTCAGACTATAGCAATCAGCCCCAGCATTTT. This translates into CASSEASDYSNQPQHF.